This TCR beta chain was recorded in a study of regulatory T cells in long-lasting Graves disease. The authors built TCR beta libraries using iRepertoire HTBI primers and Arm-PCR of CDR3 regions. One entry per CDR3 protein results from TCRdb running MiXCR on the multiplex PCR reads. Among roughly 450,000 distinct CDR3 sequences listed, 20% to 25% were seen once. This clonotype was seen only once. Its ends do not fully match the called genes, so a read error is possible. Germline values: CDR1 SGHDT, CDR2 YYEEEE. The CDR3 has 17 residues. Time point specified: persistent/refractory GD, antithyroid drugs over 5 years with positive TRAb. There was RNA extracted from PBMCs, and the TCR library was made from it. Graves' disease diagnosis followed American Thyroid Association guidelines.

The receptor's source is a female donor with Graves disease. Source: peripheral blood mononuclear cells (PBMCs), taken when the disease was refractory, from a patient treated with antithyroid drugs. This chain links TRBV5-6 with TRBJ1-2; possible D gene TRBD1, 5 bases. CDR3 sequence (DNA): TGTACCAGCAGATTGGGGACCCTCGCCCTAACATTCTATGGCTACACCTTC. Translated: CTSRLGTLALTFYGYTF.